The rows below give T cell receptor beta chains drawn from one sample of a study of blood T cell repertoires in COVID-19. The method was immunoSEQ multiplex PCR; TCRdb's version includes in-frame clones alone and lacks a portion of them. The sample comprises about 82,000 clones, approximately 81% of which are singletons, and about 40% rests with the top ten. The sequencing input was peripheral blood. These receptors originate from an older man with acute or convalescent COVID-19. Both conserved end residues are part of each CDR3. A D gene is named only where the DNA matches it firmly. The size of a clone is reported for some rows only, either as once, few or many, or as a class for expanded clones.

d_call j_call v_call clone_size cdr3_nt cdr3_aa
TRBD1 TRBJ1-5 TRBV5-6 NA TGTGCCAGCAGCTTGGGGGGACAGGGGGCTACACAGCCCCAGCATTTT CASSLGGQGATQPQHF
NA TRBJ2-2 TRBV6-2/TRBV6-3 NA TGTGCCAGCAGTTACCCACGGGGAGGATTGTTAAACACCGGGGAGCTGTTTTTT CASSYPRGGLLNTGELFF
TRBD1 TRBJ2-3 TRBV27 NA TGTGCCAGCAGTTTGGACCTCCGCAGGGGGCAAGATACGCAGTATTTT CASSLDLRRGQDTQYF
TRBD1 TRBJ1-4 TRBV29-1 NA TGCAGCGTGGGACAGGGGCCAAATGAAAAACTGTTTTTT CSVGQGPNEKLFF
TRBD1 TRBJ1-5 TRBV28 NA TGTGCCAGCAGACCGGGACAGGGGATTAATCAGCCCCAGCATTTT CASRPGQGINQPQHF
NA TRBJ2-3 TRBV9 NA TGTGCCAGCAGCGTGGCAGGGCGAGATACGCAGTATTTT CASSVAGRDTQYF
TRBD1 TRBJ1-1 TRBV7-2 NA TGTGCCAGCAGCACCTCGGGACAGGGGAACACTGAAGCTTTCTTT CASSTSGQGNTEAFF
TRBD1 TRBJ2-7 TRBV28 NA TGTGCCAGCAGTACACCGGGACAGGCCTACGAGCAGTACTTC CASSTPGQAYEQYF
TRBD1 TRBJ2-7 TRBV19 NA TGTGCCAGTAGTCCTCGACAGGGGGGGTACGAGCAGTACTTC CASSPRQGGYEQYF
TRBD1 TRBJ2-7 TRBV25-1 NA TGTGCCAGCACTGAGGACAGGTCCTACGAGCAGTACTTC CASTEDRSYEQYF
TRBD1 TRBJ1-2 TRBV29-1 NA TGCAGCGTTGAAGGGAGACAGGGAGGAGGCTACACCTTC CSVEGRQGGGYTF
NA TRBJ2-5 TRBV20-1 NA TGCAGTGCTAGGTCGGGGGAGACCCAGTACTTC CSARSGETQYF
TRBD1 TRBJ2-2 TRBV4-2 NA TGTGCCAGCAGCCCCGACAGGGGGGATACCGGGGAGCTGTTTTTT CASSPDRGDTGELFF
TRBD1 TRBJ2-7 TRBV30 NA TGTGCCTGGGGCGTGGCCGGGACAGGGTCGCCCGAGCAGTACTTC CAWGVAGTGSPEQYF
NA TRBJ1-6 TRBV6-5 NA TGTGCCAGCAGTTACGGTCCAGGGTCTCGTTCACCCCTCCACTTT CASSYGPGSRSPLHF
NA TRBJ1-1 TRBV2 few TGTGCCAGCAGTGAAGCGCTCGGTGTGCCTGAAGCTTTCTTT CASSEALGVPEAFF
NA TRBJ1-6 TRBV19 NA TGTGCCAGTAGTGCGGGGGGGGGACCCCTCCACTTT CASSAGGGPLHF
TRBD2 TRBJ2-5 TRBV29-1 NA TGCAGCGTTGGTTTAGCGGGAGTAGTGGAGACCCAGTACTTC CSVGLAGVVETQYF
TRBD1 TRBJ1-1 TRBV10-3 NA TGTGCCATCAGTGAGTTGATAGGGGGCAAATCTGAAGCTTTCTTT CAISELIGGKSEAFF
TRBD1 TRBJ1-5 TRBV28 NA TGTGCCAGCAGTCCGGGACAGGGTCCTCAGCCCCAGCATTTT CASSPGQGPQPQHF
NA TRBJ2-4 TRBV4-3 NA TGCGCCAGCAGCGCTCCGGGACTGAAAAACATTCAGTACTTC CASSAPGLKNIQYF
TRBD1 TRBJ2-7 TRBV6-2/TRBV6-3 NA TGTGCCAGCAGCCTGGCAGGGGGTCAGTACGAGCAGTACTTC CASSLAGGQYEQYF
TRBD1 TRBJ1-2 TRBV9 NA TGTGCCAGCAGCGGGACAGGGGCGCCCATCTATGGCTACACCTTC CASSGTGAPIYGYTF
NA TRBJ1-1 TRBV19 NA TGTGCCAGTTACGGGGGGTTTGTGAACACTGAAGCTTTCTTT CASYGGFVNTEAFF
TRBD1 TRBJ1-5 TRBV2 NA TGTGCCAGCAGCGGGACAGGGGGCAATCAGCCCCAGCATTTT CASSGTGGNQPQHF
TRBD1 TRBJ2-5 TRBV6-5 NA TGTGCCAGCAGTCGGGACAGACAAGAGACCCAGTACTTC CASSRDRQETQYF
NA TRBJ1-2 TRBV6-1 NA TGTGCCAGCAGTGAAGACGGGAAACAGGGAATAGTCGGCTATGGCTACACCTTC CASSEDGKQGIVGYGYTF
NA TRBJ2-1 TRBV12-3/TRBV12-4 once TGTGCCAGCAGTCCCGACAGGAATGAGCAGTTCTTC CASSPDRNEQFF
TRBD1 TRBJ1-1 TRBV7-8 NA TGTGCCAGCAGCTTAGAGGGACAGAGGAACACTGAAGCTTTCTTT CASSLEGQRNTEAFF
TRBD1 TRBJ2-1 TRBV28 NA TGTGCCAGCAGTCCAGATCCCGGGACAGGGGGTGATGAGCAGTTCTTC CASSPDPGTGGDEQFF
NA TRBJ1-1 TRBV19 NA TGTGCCAGTGAGGCAGTCATGAACACTGAAGCTTTCTTT CASEAVMNTEAFF
TRBD1 TRBJ2-5 TRBV2 NA TGTGCCAGCAGAGAGACCGGGACAGGGGTCGAGACCCAGTACTTC CASRETGTGVETQYF
TRBD1 TRBJ2-1 TRBV5-4 NA TGTGCCAGCAGCCCGGACAGGGGGGCCTACAATGAGCAGTTCTTC CASSPDRGAYNEQFF
TRBD1 TRBJ2-5 TRBV12-3/TRBV12-4 NA TGTGCCAGCAGGCGACAGGGACAAGAGACCCAGTACTTC CASRRQGQETQYF
NA TRBJ1-1 TRBV25-1 NA TGTGCCAGCAGTGCCCAAACAGTGAACACTGAAGCTTTCTTT CASSAQTVNTEAFF
NA TRBJ1-1 TRBV18 NA TGTGCCAGCTCACCAGGGCAGGGAAGGACTGAAGCTTTCTTT CASSPGQGRTEAFF
NA TRBJ2-7 TRBV19 NA TGTGCCAGTAGTTACAGGCGGAACTCCTACGAGCAGTACTTC CASSYRRNSYEQYF
NA TRBJ1-5 TRBV28 NA TGTGCCAGCAGTTTCGGGGGGTGGGGGAGCAATCAGCCCCAGCATTTT CASSFGGWGSNQPQHF
TRBD2 TRBJ2-7 TRBV28 NA TGTGCCAGCAGTTCTCTAGCGGACTCCTACGAGCAGTACTTC CASSSLADSYEQYF
NA TRBJ1-2 TRBV6-5 once TGTGCCAGCACCCTACAGGGACCTAACTATGGCTACACCTTC CASTLQGPNYGYTF
TRBD1 TRBJ1-2 TRBV7-3 NA TGTGCCAGCAGCTCACAGGGGGCGGATTATGGCTACACCTTC CASSSQGADYGYTF
TRBD2 TRBJ2-7 TRBV28 NA TGTGCCAGCAGTTTAAGCGGGACTCGCGGTTACGAGCAGTACTTC CASSLSGTRGYEQYF
TRBD2 TRBJ2-7 TRBV5-1 NA TGCGCCAGCAGCATCTTAGCGGGGAGCTCCTACGAGCAGTACTTC CASSILAGSSYEQYF
TRBD2 TRBJ2-5 TRBV5-1 NA TGCGCCAGCAGCTTGGTTCGGGCGGGAGACTCCGGAGAGACCCAGTACTTC CASSLVRAGDSGETQYF